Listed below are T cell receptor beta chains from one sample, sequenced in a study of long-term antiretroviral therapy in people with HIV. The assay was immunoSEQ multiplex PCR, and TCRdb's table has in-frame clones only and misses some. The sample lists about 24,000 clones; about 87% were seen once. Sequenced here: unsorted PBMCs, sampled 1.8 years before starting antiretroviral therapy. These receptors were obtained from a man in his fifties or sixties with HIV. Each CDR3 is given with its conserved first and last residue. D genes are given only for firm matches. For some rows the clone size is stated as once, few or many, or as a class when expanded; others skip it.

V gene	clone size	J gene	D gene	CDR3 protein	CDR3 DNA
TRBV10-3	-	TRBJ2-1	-	CAISDHGDAIYNEQFF	TGTGCCATCAGTGATCACGGGGACGCTATCTACAATGAGCAGTTCTTC
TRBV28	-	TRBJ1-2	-	CASSLRQGIYGYTF	TGTGCCAGCAGTTTGAGGCAGGGGATCTATGGCTACACCTTC
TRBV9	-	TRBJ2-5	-	CASSYRDREQETQYF	TGTGCCAGCAGCTACCGGGACCGAGAACAAGAGACCCAGTACTTC
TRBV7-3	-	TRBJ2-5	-	CASSRGGQILETQYF	TGTGCCAGCAGCCGTGGAGGACAAATCTTAGAGACCCAGTACTTC
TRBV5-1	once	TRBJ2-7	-	CASSFGYGTYEQYF	TGCGCCAGCAGCTTCGGGTACGGAACCTACGAGCAGTACTTC
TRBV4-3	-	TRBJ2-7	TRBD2	CASSRGGVYEQYF	TGCGCCAGCAGCCGCGGGGGAGTCTACGAGCAGTACTTC
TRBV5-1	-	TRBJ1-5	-	CASSPTGQFSNQPQHF	TGCGCCAGCAGCCCCACCGGACAGTTCAGCAATCAGCCCCAGCATTTT
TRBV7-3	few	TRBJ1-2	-	CASSLTDGNGYTF	TGTGCCAGCAGCTTAACGGACGGGAATGGCTACACCTTC
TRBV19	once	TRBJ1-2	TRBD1	CASSVGQGALGYTF	TGTGCCAGTAGTGTAGGACAGGGGGCGCTTGGCTACACCTTC
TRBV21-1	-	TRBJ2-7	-	CASSNRTSRGRNEQYF	TGTGCCAGCAGCAACCGAACCTCTCGCGGGAGGAACGAGCAGTACTTC
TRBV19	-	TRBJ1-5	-	CASTPRRVLRQPQHF	TGTGCCAGTACCCCTAGGAGGGTGCTAAGGCAGCCCCAGCATTTT
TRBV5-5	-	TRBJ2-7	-	CASSLGAAGSYYEQYF	TGTGCCAGCAGCTTGGGGGCGGCAGGGAGTTACTACGAGCAGTACTTC
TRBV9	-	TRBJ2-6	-	CASSILGQASSGANVLTF	TGTGCCAGCAGCATACTCGGGCAGGCTAGCTCTGGGGCCAACGTCCTGACTTTC
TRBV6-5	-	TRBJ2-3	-	CASSYQADAPDTQYF	TGTGCCAGCAGTTATCAAGCGGACGCCCCAGATACGCAGTATTTT
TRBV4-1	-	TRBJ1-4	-	CASSQSAGRGTNEKLFF	TGCGCCAGCAGCCAGTCCGCAGGGAGAGGGACTAATGAAAAACTGTTTTTT
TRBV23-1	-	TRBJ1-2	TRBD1	CASSNRGLSEGYTF	TGCGCCAGCAGCAACAGGGGGCTTTCAGAAGGCTACACCTTC
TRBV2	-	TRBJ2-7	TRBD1	CASRDRVYEQYF	TGTGCCAGCAGGGACAGGGTCTACGAGCAGTACTTC
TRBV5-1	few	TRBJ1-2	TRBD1	CASSFGQGAQVYGYTF	TGCGCCAGCAGCTTCGGACAGGGGGCGCAGGTGTATGGCTACACCTTC